This TCR beta chain appears in the sequencing data of a study of T cell responses to AZD1222 COVID-19 vaccine (dated by TCRdb to the early 2020s). Regarding the study in general: TCR sequencing covered some 250 trial participants: 207 given two doses of AZD1222 and 26 given two doses of MenACWY control vaccine. Trial participants were enrolled into age subgroups of 18-55, 56-69 and 70-plus years, which contained about 150, 28 and 57 TCR-sequenced participants, respectively.

Concerning this clone: Its antigen is currently not known. No quality values exist for individual bases; no much larger clone is one base distant.

Read against the paper, the sample's time point label means: baseline before first vaccination. In light of the paper, this sample's treatment or condition label describes: meningococcal conjugate vaccine given as trial control. The vaccinee samples were drawn from two UK trials, COV001 and COV002, one of which was a single-blind randomized controlled phase 2/3 trial testing AZD1222 (ChAdOx1 nCoV-19) in healthy adults. For TCRbeta chain sequencing, PBMC samples from trial participants were taken at day 0 and at day 28 after the second dose. Points the paper makes about the study in general: Participants were mostly white British and included more females than males, and it was suggested by the authors that clonal diversity may have been underestimated. The whole spike protein was spanned by vaccine-associated CD4 TCRs, and dominant responses were seen in regions 160-218 and 743-854. In the small 56-69-year group, the increase in depth fell short of significance, most likely because of low power. Nearly half of unique spike-specific TCRs reportedly recognized epitopes outside regions mutated in the B.1.351 and B.1.1.7 variants. Because no day 14 peak-response samples were available, the repertoires could be characterized only after the peak T cell response. After two AZD1222 doses, spike-specific TCR breadth and depth were significantly higher than at day 0 and than in MenACWY recipients. Conclusions about previously exposed vaccinees are limited because only six or seven AZD1222 recipients were SARS-CoV-2 seropositive at baseline.

The CDR3 sequence holds 14 residues, the cysteine and phenylalanine included. Kept here is only the CDR3 DNA, which spans 42 bases and is read in frame from base 1. The germline V gene provides CDR1 SGHTA and CDR2 FQGNSA. Trimming removed 2 bases from V and 2 bases from J, leaving 9 bases between the germline ends. The CDR3 regions of human TCRbeta chains were analyzed by immunosequencing. The source study handled its data this way. TCRs in the repertoires were compared against a reference library of SARS-CoV-2-specific TCRs that had been generated with the MIRA antigen-specificity platform. Breadth was defined as the fraction of unique TCRs that were SARS-CoV-2-associated. Depth was defined as the fraction of total T cells that were SARS-CoV-2-associated. Using the MIRA data, every spike-specific TCR was mapped to the spike region that the TCR reacted to and assigned to either a CD4 or a CD8 class. Log10-transformed breadth and depth values were compared by one-way ANOVA with Sidak's multiple comparisons tests. TCRdb carries this immuneACCESS record with in-frame sequences only. Its versions omit some clonotypes, under half of them owing to an unresolved V gene in the studies checked, with the rest unexplained. The V and J calls and clone size are taken from that table; D and trimming were inferred from the DNA. Here the sample has 120,000 to 150,000 clones; approximately 95% occur a single time. Over 0.9% of the sample goes to the ten largest clones.

Rearrangement joined TRBV7-2 to TRBJ1-1; no D gene is confidently identified. The clonotype originates from an adult in good health. The input for sequencing was peripheral blood, taken on day 0 of MenACWY control vaccination. Here is the DNA: TGTGCCAGCAGCTTATCGGAGAAAAACACTGAAGCTTTCTTT. Its protein reads: CASSLSEKNTEAFF.